This paragraph covers one T cell receptor beta chain sequence. The sample comes from a study of blood T cell repertoires in COVID-19. Study-wide background: The United States, Italy and Spain provided the acute and convalescent COVID-19 samples.

V trimming: 11 bases; J trimming: 7 bases; junction bases outside the gene matches: 10. Germline V gene sequence: CDR1 MNHNY, CDR2 SVGAGI (reference sequence). CDR3 size: 13 residues. Assay used: immunoSEQ multiplex PCR; TCRdb lists only in-frame clones, some missing. The profile shows fewer than 80,000 clones, about nine tenths of them singletons. Sequencing input: peripheral blood. The chain links TRBV6-6 to TRBJ2-1; 8 bases map to TRBD1. The sequence came from a young man with acute or convalescent COVID-19. In nucleotides, the CDR3 is TGTGCCGGGGGAAGGGGACAGGTTAATGAGCAGTTCTTC. Translating gives CAGGRGQVNEQFF.